This entry is about one T cell receptor (beta chain). It has no known antigen specificity. Base qualities are not at hand, and no much larger clone is one base apart. The source of the sample is a study of a mutant IDH1 vaccine in newly diagnosed glioma (dated by TCRdb to the early 2020s). Describing the broader study: Vaccination was initiated 4-6 weeks after radiotherapy alone, or concurrently with temozolomide cycles in the chemotherapy-containing groups. For exploratory analyses, longitudinal TCRB deep sequencing was carried out in around 24 treated patients wherever samples were available. Before enrollment, patients had received standard therapy of radiotherapy alone, temozolomide alone, or radiochemotherapy with temozolomide; most received the combination. Of the approximately 33 patients who were treated, 62.5% were male and roughly 40% were female, and the mean age was around 41 years. Peripheral blood was collected at six visits: V03 (baseline), V05, V07, V10, V12 and V13. Visit V12 was the week-35 safety follow-up and visit V13 was the week-47 end of study.

Points the paper makes about the study in general: According to the authors, sample limitations meant that analyses of patient blood samples could not be reproduced. No apparent relationship was observed between pseudoprogression and alterations in the top peripheral T cell clonotypes detected by TCRB sequencing. Availability determined which PBMC samples were chosen for TCRB deep sequencing. Across multiple MHC alleles, vaccine-induced immune responses were seen in 90% to 95% of patients.

The library was built by means of the immunoSEQ multiplex PCR assay. Following the manufacturer's protocol, the hsTCRB Kit was used to amplify rearranged TCR beta chain sequences. An Illumina MiSeq was used to sequence the TCRB libraries. The authors' pipeline ran thus. Demultiplexing, trimming and gene mapping were performed with the kit vendor's proprietary platform. TCRdb re-hosts the immuneACCESS table, in-frame sequences only. Its copies lack some clones; in the studies checked, an unresolved V gene accounts for under half of them, and the cause for the rest is not known. V and J calls and clone size are given by that table; D and trimming were obtained from the DNA. The table for this sample lists over 50,000 clones; around three quarters of them were counted only once. The ten largest clones add up to 4.9% of the sample. The sample's time point label, decoded: week 47, end of study. Each vaccine dose, consisting of 300 ug of a 20-mer mutant IDH1 peptide in Montanide, was administered subcutaneously with topical imiquimod. Eight vaccinations were administered to patients in weeks 1, 3, 5, 7, 11, 15, 19 and 23, corresponding to visits V03 through V10. Donors had newly diagnosed WHO grade 3 or 4 IDH1-mutant astrocytomas with loss of nuclear ATRX. The samples were drawn from NOA16, a multicentre, single-arm, open-label phase I trial in Germany that tested a mutant IDH1 peptide vaccine in humans for the first time. Genomic DNA for TCRB sequencing was isolated from EDTA blood with the DNeasy Blood and Tissue Kit.

The clonotype originates from a woman in her forties with glioma. Some clones in this sample may be carry-over from other donors' samples. Source: PBMCs, taken from a glioma patient whose treatment included an IDH1 peptide vaccine.

The nucleotides read TGCGCCAGCAGCCCGCAGGGGACAGGGGGGATGAACACTGAAGCTTTCTTT. This sequence encodes CASSPQGTGGMNTEAFF. The chain is made from TRBV5-1 and TRBJ1-1; TRBD1 agrees with 11 junctional bases. Including cysteine and phenylalanine, the CDR3 has 17 amino acids. This entry keeps only the CDR3 DNA: 51 bases, framed from base 1. CDR1 and CDR2, looked up from the germline V gene, are SGHRS and YFSETQ. Trimmed from V: 4 bases; trimmed from J: 0 bases; junction bases lacking a gene match: 8. Extended through the reference TRBV5-1 and TRBJ1-1 proteins, this CDR3 yields the full variable domain: KAGVTQTPRYLIKTRGQQVTLSCSPISGHRSVSWYQQTPGQGLQFLFEYFSETQRNKGNFPGRFSGRQFSNSRSEMNVSTLELGDSALYLCASSPQGTGGMNTEAFFGQGTRLTVV.